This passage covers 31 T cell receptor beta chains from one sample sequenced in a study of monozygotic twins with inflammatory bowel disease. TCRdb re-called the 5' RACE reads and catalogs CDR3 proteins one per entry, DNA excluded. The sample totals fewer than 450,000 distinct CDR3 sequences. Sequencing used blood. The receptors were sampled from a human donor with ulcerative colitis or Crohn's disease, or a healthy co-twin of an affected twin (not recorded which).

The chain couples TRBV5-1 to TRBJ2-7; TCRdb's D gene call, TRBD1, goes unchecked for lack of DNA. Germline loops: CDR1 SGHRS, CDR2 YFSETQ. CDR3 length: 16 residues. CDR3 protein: CASSYLGQGARSEQYF.

CDR3 loop: CASSLAIASRSAFF. This chain links TRBV5-6 with TRBJ1-1. This CDR3 has 14 amino acids. From germline, CDR1 is SGHDT and CDR2 YYEEEE.

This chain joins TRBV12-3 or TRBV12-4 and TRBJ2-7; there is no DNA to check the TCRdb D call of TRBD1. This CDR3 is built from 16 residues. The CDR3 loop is CASSFYQTGAGYEQYF.

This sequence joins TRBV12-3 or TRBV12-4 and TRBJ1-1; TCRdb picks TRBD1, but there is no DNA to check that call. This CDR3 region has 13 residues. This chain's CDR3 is CASMWTENTEAFF.

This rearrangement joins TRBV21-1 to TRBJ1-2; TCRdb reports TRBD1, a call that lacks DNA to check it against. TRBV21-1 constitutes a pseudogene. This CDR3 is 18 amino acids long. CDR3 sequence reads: CASSLTSSPKWQNYGYTF.

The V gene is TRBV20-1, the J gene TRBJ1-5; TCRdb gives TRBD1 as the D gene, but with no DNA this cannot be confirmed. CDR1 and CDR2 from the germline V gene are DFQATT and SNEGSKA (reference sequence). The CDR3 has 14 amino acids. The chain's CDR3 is CSARVTGGNQPQHF.

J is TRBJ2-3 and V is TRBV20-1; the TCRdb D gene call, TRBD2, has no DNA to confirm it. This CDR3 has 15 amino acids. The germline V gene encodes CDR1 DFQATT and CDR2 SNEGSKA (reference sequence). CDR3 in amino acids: CSARGLAVNLDTQYF.

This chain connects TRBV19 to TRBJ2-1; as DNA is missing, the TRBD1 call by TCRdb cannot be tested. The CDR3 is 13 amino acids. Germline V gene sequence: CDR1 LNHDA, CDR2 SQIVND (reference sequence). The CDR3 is CASSIPGRFEQFF.

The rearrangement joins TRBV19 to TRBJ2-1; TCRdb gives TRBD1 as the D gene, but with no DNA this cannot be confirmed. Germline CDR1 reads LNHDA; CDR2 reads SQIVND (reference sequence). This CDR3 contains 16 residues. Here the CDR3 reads CASSQPDRGRLNEQFF. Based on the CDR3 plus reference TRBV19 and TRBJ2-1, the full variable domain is DGGITQSPKYLFRKEGQNVTLSCEQNLNHDAMYWYRQDPGQGLRLIYYSQIVNDFQKGDIAEGYSVSREKKESFPLTVTSAQKNPTAFYLCASSQPDRGRLNEQFFGPGTRLTVL.

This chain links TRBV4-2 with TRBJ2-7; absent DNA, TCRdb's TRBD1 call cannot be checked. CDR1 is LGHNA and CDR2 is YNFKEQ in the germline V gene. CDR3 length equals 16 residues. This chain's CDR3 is CASSQDPQGFAGEQYF.

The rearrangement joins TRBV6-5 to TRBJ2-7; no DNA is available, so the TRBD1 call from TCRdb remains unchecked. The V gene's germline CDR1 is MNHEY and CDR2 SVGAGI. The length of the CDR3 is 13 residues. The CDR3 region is CASSYPTGIEQYF.

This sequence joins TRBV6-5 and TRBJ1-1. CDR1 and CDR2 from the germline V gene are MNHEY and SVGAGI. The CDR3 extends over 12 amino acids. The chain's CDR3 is CASSPANTEAFF.

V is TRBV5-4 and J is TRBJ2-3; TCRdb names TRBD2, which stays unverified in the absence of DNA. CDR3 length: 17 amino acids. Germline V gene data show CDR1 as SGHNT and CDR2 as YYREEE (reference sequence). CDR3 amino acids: CASSWASGDFRTDTQYF. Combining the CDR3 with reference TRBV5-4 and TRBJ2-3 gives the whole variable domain ETGVTQSPTHLIKTRGQQVTLRCSSQSGHNTVSWYQQALGQGPQFIFQYYREEENGRGNFPPRFSGLQFPNYSSELNVNALELDDSALYLCASSWASGDFRTDTQYFGPGTRLTVL.

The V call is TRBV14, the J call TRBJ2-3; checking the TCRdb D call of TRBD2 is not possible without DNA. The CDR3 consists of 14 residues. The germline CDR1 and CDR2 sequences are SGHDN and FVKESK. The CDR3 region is CASSQGTSGDTQYF.

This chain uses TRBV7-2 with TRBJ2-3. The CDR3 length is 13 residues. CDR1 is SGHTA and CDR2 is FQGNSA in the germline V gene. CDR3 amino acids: CASSLALTDTQYF. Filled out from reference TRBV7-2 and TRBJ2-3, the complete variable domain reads GAGVSQSPSNKVTEKGKDVELRCDPISGHTALYWYRQSLGQGLEFLIYFQGNSAPDKSGLPSDRFSAERTGGSVSTLTIQRTQQEDSAVYLCASSLALTDTQYFGPGTRLTVL.

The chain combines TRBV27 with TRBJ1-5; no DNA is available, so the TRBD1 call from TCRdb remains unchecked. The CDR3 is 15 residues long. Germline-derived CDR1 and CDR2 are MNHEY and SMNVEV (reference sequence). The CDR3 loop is CASSLGGAGNQPQHF.

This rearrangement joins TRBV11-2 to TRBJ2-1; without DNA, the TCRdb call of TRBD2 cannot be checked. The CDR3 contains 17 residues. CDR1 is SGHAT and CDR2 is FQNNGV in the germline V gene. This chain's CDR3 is CASRVWGGLFSYNEQFF.

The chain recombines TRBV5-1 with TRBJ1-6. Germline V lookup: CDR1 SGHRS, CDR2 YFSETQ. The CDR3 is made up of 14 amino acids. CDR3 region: CASSLGGDNSPLHF.

The CDR3 spells CASSGPPGQGQSGYGYTF. This chain connects TRBV19 to TRBJ1-2; lacking DNA, the TRBD1 call made by TCRdb goes unchecked. Germline values: CDR1 LNHDA, CDR2 SQIVND (reference sequence). The CDR3 runs to 18 residues.

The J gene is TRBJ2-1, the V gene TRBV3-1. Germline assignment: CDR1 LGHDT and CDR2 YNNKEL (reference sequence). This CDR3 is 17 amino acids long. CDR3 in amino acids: CASSQDNRAVTWDEQFF.

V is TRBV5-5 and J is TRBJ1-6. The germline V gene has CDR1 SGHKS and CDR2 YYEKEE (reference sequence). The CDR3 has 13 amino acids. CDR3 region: CASSLESFSPLHF.

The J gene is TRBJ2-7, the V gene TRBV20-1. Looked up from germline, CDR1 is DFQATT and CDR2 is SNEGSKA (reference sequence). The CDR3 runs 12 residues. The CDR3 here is CSAREPRYEQYF.

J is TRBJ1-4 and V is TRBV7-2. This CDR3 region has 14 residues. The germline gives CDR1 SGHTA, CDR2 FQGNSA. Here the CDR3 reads CASSPTRNNEKLFF.

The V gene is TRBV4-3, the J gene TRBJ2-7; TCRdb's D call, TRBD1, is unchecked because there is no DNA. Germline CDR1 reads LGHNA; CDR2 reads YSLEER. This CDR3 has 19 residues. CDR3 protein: CASSQERTGALLGYYEQYF.

The CDR3 loop reads CASSRSRTGASTDTQYF. The chain uses TRBV5-1 and TRBJ2-3; TCRdb's D call, TRBD1, is unchecked because there is no DNA. CDR1 and CDR2 from the germline V gene are SGHRS and YFSETQ. This CDR3 contains 17 residues.

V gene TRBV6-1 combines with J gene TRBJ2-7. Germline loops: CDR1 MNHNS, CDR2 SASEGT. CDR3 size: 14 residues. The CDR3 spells CASSEWQSSYEQYF.

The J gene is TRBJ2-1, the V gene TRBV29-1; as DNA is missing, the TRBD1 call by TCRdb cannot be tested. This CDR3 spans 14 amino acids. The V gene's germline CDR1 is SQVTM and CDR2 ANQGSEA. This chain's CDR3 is CSADTGTGDNEQFF.

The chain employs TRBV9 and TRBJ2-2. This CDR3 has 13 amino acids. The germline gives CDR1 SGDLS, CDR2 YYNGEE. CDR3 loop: CASSVQGAGELFF. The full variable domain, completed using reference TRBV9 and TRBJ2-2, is DSGVTQTPKHLITATGQRVTLRCSPRSGDLSVYWYQQSLDQGLQFLIQYYNGEERAKGNILERFSAQQFPDLHSELNLSSLELGDSALYFCASSVQGAGELFFGEGSRLTVL.

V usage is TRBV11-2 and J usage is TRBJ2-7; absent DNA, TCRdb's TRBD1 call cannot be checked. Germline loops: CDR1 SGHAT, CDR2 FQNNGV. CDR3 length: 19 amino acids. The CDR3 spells CASSLVSTGRRTLSYEQYF.

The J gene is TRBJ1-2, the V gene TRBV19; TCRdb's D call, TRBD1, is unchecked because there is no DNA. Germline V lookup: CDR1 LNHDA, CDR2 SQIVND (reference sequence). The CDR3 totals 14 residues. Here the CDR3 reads CASSIRQAYRGYTF. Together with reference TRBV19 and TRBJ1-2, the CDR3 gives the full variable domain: DGGITQSPKYLFRKEGQNVTLSCEQNLNHDAMYWYRQDPGQGLRLIYYSQIVNDFQKGDIAEGYSVSREKKESFPLTVTSAQKNPTAFYLCASSIRQAYRGYTFGSGTRLTVV.

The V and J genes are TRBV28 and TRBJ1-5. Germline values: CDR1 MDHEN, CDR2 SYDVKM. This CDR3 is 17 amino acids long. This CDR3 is CASRAGSSPRGSQPQHF.